Each of the 12 T cell receptor beta chains below was sequenced from the same sample in a study of PD-1 blockade in classical Hodgkin lymphoma. As for time point: cycle 4 day 1 (C4D1), after 6 weeks of nivolumab. Every single patient, without exception, relapsed after autologous stem cell transplantation, and brentuximab vedotin exposure varied. The assay was immunoSEQ multiplex PCR, and TCRdb's table has in-frame clones only and misses some. The profile shows some 96,000 clones, about 92% of them singletons. The sample was peripheral blood mononuclear cells (PBMCs), taken before the fourth cycle of nivolumab. These receptors were obtained from a human donor with classical Hodgkin lymphoma.

The chain couples TRBV6-5 to TRBJ1-2; 8 bases agree with TRBD1. Per the germline V gene, CDR1 is MNHEY and CDR2 is SVGAGI. V lost 10 bases and J lost 2; bases outside the gene matches: 3. The CDR3 is made up of 12 amino acids. CDR3 coding DNA: TGTGCCACCTCAGGGGGCAACTATGGCTACACCTTC. Protein sequence: CATSGGNYGYTF.

This chain connects TRBV2 to TRBJ2-1, with TRBD2 matching 14 bases. J was trimmed by 10 bases and V by 4 bases; bases with no gene match: 9. Germline V gene lookup returns CDR1 SNHLY and CDR2 FYNNEI. This CDR3 has 16 residues. CDR3 nucleotide sequence: TGTGCCAGCAGTGCGCCGGGACTAGCGGGAGTTAGGGAGCAGTTCTTC. It codes for CASSAPGLAGVREQFF.

V is TRBV19 and J is TRBJ1-2; no clear D gene. V lost 6 bases and J lost 2, with 10 bases in between. This CDR3 comprises 13 residues. Germline CDR1 reads LNHDA; CDR2 reads SQIVND (reference sequence). CDR3 sequence (DNA): TGTGCCAGTAGCTATGGTACAAACTATGGCTACACCTTC. As protein: CASSYGTNYGYTF.

The rearrangement links TRBV20-1 to TRBJ2-1; unclear D gene. Germline loops: CDR1 DFQATT, CDR2 SNEGSKA (reference sequence). The CDR3 extends over 11 amino acids. CDR3 residues: CSVSINNEQFF. DNA for the CDR3: TGCAGCGTGAGTATAAACAATGAGCAGTTCTTC.

J is TRBJ1-5 and V is TRBV11-3, with D possibly matching TRBD1 (5 bases). The CDR3 covers 13 residues. The germline gives CDR1 SGHNT, CDR2 YENEEA. With 8 bases removed from V and 3 bases from J, the gap between germline ends came to 11 bases. CDR3 loop: CASSRGFNQPQHF. In DNA form, the CDR3 reads TGTGCCAGCTCTAGGGGTTTCAATCAGCCCCAGCATTTT.

The V gene is TRBV11-3, the J gene TRBJ2-7; 8 bases align to TRBD2. From germline, CDR1 is SGHNT and CDR2 YENEEA. This CDR3 comprises 15 residues. V dropped 1 base and J dropped 4; count of bases not matched to a gene: 6. The CDR3 reads CASSLAGGPPYEQYF. The CDR3 DNA reads TGTGCCAGCAGCTTAGCGGGAGGGCCGCCTTACGAGCAGTACTTC.

The gene calls are TRBV14 and TRBJ2-1; perhaps D is TRBD1 or TRBD2 (5 bases each). CDR3 length equals 16 residues. Looked up from germline, CDR1 is SGHDN and CDR2 is FVKESK. The ends were cut back, 7 bases at V and 3 bases at J, with 19 bases in the middle. The CDR3, as DNA: TGTGCCAGCACCCCACTTGGTCGGGACCTCTACAATGAGCAGTTCTTC. Translation: CASTPLGRDLYNEQFF.

The CDR3 sequence: CASSYPQQGNYGYTF. The DNA of the CDR3 is TGTGCCAGCAGTTATCCCCAACAGGGGAACTATGGCTACACCTTC. The J gene is TRBJ1-2, the V gene TRBV6-5; 7 positions match TRBD1. This CDR3 spans 15 amino acids. Germline V gene lookup returns CDR1 MNHEY and CDR2 SVGAGI. Losses at the gene ends were 3 bases for V and 2 bases for J; bases not matched to a gene: 6.

The chain has TRBV30 and TRBJ2-7, with 7 bases matching TRBD1. Trimming cost V 5 bases and J 2 bases; bases outside gene matches: 15. CDR3 length equals 16 residues. Germline V gene lookup returns CDR1 GTSNPN and CDR2 SVGIG (reference sequence). CDR3 nucleotides: TGTGCCTGGGGGCTTAAGGGGACAGCGACTACCTACGAGCAGTACTTC. Encoded protein: CAWGLKGTATTYEQYF.

The CDR3 DNA reads TGTGCCAGCTCACCACGAGCGGGAGTAGAGACCCAGTACTTC. It encodes CASSPRAGVETQYF. The genes are TRBV18 and TRBJ2-5; 8 bases fit TRBD2. Losses at the gene ends were 1 base for V and 4 bases for J; bases not matched to a gene: 2. Germline V gene lookup returns CDR1 KGHSH and CDR2 LQKENI. CDR3 length: 14 amino acids. The full variable domain, rest sourced from reference TRBV18 and TRBJ2-5, is NAGVMQNPRHLVRRRGQEARLRCSPMKGHSHVYWYRQLPEEGLKFMVYLQKENIIDESGMPKERFSAEFPKEGPSILRIQQVVRGDSAAYFCASSPRAGVETQYFGPGTRLLVL.

The chain employs TRBV2 and TRBJ2-1; 14 bases map to TRBD2. This CDR3 comprises 18 residues. The germline V gene has CDR1 SNHLY and CDR2 FYNNEI. The trim removed 6 bases at V and 0 bases at J, leaving 7 bases unmatched. The CDR3: CASSPGTSGSFSYNEQFF. In nucleotides, the CDR3 is TGTGCCAGCAGCCCCGGGACTAGCGGGAGTTTCTCCTACAATGAGCAGTTCTTC.

This chain connects TRBV6-1 to TRBJ2-3, with a weak D call TRBD1 (6 bases). The CDR3 sequence is 17 residues long. Germline V lookup: CDR1 MNHNS, CDR2 SASEGT. V lost 0 bases and J 1 base, leaving 14 bases between the germline ends. CDR3 in amino acids: CASSEAHRVEGTDTQYF. DNA of the CDR3: TGTGCCAGCAGTGAAGCGCACAGGGTTGAGGGCACAGATACGCAGTATTTT.